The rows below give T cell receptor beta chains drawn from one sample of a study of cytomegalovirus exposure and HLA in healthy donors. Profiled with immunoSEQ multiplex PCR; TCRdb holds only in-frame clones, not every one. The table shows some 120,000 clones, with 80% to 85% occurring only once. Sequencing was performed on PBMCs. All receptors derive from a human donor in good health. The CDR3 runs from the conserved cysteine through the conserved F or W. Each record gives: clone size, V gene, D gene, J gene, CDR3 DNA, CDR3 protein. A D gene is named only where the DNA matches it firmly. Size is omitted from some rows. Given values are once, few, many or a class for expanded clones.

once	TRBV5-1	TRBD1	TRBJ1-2	TGCGCCAGCAGCTTGGAATACAGGGGGCAAGGCTACACCTTC	CASSLEYRGQGYTF
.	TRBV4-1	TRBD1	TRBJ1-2	TGCGCCAGCAGCCAAGATAGGGGACAGGTGGTAGACTACACCTTC	CASSQDRGQVVDYTF
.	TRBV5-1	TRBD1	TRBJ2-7	TGCGCCAGCAGCTTTAGACAGGGGGTAGGTGAGCAGTACTTC	CASSFRQGVGEQYF
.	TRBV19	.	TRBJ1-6	TGTGCCAGTAGTACGCAGGGGAGCTCCTATAATTCACCCCTCCACTTT	CASSTQGSSYNSPLHF
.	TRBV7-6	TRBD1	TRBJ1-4	TGTGCCAGCAGCTTAGGTGCAGGGGGGAGTGAAAAACTGTTTTTT	CASSLGAGGSEKLFF
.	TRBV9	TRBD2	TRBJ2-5	TGTGCCAGCAGCACGCGGGGGGGCCTTGAGACCCAGTACTTC	CASSTRGGLETQYF
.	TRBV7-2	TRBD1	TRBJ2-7	TGTGCCAGCAGCCTGGGGACAGTTGAGCAGTACTTC	CASSLGTVEQYF
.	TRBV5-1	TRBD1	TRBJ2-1	TGCGCCAGCAGCCTTACAGGGGCGGTATCGGGGAATGAGCAGTTCTTC	CASSLTGAVSGNEQFF
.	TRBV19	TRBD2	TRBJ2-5	TGTGCCAGTAGTAGCATAAAACTAGCGCTAGAAGAGACCCAGTACTTC	CASSSIKLALEETQYF
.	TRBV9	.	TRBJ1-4	TGTGCCAGCAGCCCCCAGGGAGGGACTAATGAAAAACTGTTTTTT	CASSPQGGTNEKLFF
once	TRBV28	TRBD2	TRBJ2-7	TGTGCCAGCAGTTTTGTAGCGGGGGTCTACGAGCAGTACTTC	CASSFVAGVYEQYF
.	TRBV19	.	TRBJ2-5	TGTGCCAGTAAATCCACGGGGTTATCCCAAGAGACCCAGTACTTC	CASKSTGLSQETQYF
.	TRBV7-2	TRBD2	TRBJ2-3	TGTGCCAGCAGCTTAGCGCGGGGGGGCCAAGATACGCAGTATTTT	CASSLARGGQDTQYF
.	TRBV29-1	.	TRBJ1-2	TGCAGCGTGTCAGAAGACTATGGCTACACCTTC	CSVSEDYGYTF
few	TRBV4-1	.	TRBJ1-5	TGCGCCAGCAGCCAGCGGCAGGGAACTAATCAGCCCCAGCATTTT	CASSQRQGTNQPQHF
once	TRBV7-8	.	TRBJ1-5	TGTGCCAGCAGCTCCGGGGTCTATAGCAATCAGCCCCAGCATTTT	CASSSGVYSNQPQHF
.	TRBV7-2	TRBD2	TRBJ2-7	TGTGCCAGCAGCTGGACTAGCGGGGCCTACGAGCAGTACTTC	CASSWTSGAYEQYF
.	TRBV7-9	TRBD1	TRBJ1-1	TGTGCCAGCAGCCCTAAAACAGGGGGCACTGAAGCTTTCTTT	CASSPKTGGTEAFF
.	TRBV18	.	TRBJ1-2	TGTGCCAGCTCACTCGACAATTCACGGGGCTACACCTTC	CASSLDNSRGYTF
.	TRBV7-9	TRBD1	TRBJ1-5	TGTGCCAGTCAGACAGGGGTGGATCAGCCCCAGCATTTT	CASQTGVDQPQHF
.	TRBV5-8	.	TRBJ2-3	TGTGCCAGCAGTTTAACGGGGGCAGATACGCAGTATTTT	CASSLTGADTQYF
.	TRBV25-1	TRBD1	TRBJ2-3	TGTGCCAGCAGTTGGGGACAGGTCACAGATACGCAGTATTTT	CASSWGQVTDTQYF
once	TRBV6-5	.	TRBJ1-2	TGTGCCAGCAGCCCGGGGGGGAGGGCCCGGTATGGCTACACCTTC	CASSPGGRARYGYTF
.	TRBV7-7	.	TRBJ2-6	TGTGCCAGCAGCTTAAGCGACTCTGGGGCCAACGTCCTGACTTTC	CASSLSDSGANVLTF
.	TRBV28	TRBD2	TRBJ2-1	TGTGCCGTCAGCGAGAGGGATAGCGGGTACAATGAGCAGTTCTTC	CAVSERDSGYNEQFF
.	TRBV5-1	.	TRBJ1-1	TGCGCCAGCAGCTTGGCCTCGTACAGCCTCACTGAAGCTTTCTTT	CASSLASYSLTEAFF